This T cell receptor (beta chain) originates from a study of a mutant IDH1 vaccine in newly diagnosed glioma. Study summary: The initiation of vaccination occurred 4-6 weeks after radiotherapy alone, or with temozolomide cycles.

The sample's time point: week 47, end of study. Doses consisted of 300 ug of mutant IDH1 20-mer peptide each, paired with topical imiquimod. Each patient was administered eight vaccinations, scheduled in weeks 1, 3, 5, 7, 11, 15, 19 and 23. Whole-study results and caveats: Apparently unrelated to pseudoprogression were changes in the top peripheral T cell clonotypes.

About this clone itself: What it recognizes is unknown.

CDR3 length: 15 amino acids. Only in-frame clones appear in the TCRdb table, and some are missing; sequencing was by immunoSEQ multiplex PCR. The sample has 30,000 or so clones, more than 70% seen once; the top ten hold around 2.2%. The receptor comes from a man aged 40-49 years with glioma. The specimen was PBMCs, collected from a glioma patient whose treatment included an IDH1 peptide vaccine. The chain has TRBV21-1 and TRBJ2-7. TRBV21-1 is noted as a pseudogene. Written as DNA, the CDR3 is TGTGCCAGCAGCAAAGGGGGGAGAAGAACCTACGAGCAGTACGTC. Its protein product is CASSKGGRRTYEQYV.